The next 15 T cell receptor beta chains were all read from a single sample in a study of Ad26.COV2.S vaccination and SARS-CoV-2 variants. The treatment here: roughly 20 received Ad26.COV2.S at low or high dose, single or two shots; several received placebo; per-sample allocation not given. The samples date from day 63 after the first vaccine or placebo injection. Clones were sequenced by immunoSEQ multiplex PCR, and TCRdb holds only the in-frame ones, with some missing. The sample includes about 400,000 clones, approximately 83% seen only once; the top ten take about 7.1%. This sample comprised peripheral blood, obtained in a trial of Ad26.COV2.S vaccine versus placebo. Receptor source: a person aged 18-60 years who received the Ad26.COV2.S COVID-19 vaccine or a placebo.

The chain is built from TRBV18 and TRBJ2-3, with TRBD1 as a possible D gene (5 bases). Trimming pared 3 bases from V and 4 bases from J, leaving 11 bases between. The CDR3 is made up of 14 amino acids. Germline lookup yields CDR1 KGHSH and CDR2 LQKENI. CDR3 bases: TGTGCCAGCTCACCGCCGACAGTGTCAGATACGCAGTATTTT. Translated: CASSPPTVSDTQYF.

This chain uses TRBV9 with TRBJ1-1, with a weak D call TRBD1 (5 bases). The CDR3 length is 16 residues. Trimming left V 0 bases short and J 6 bases short, with 18 bases between. Germline CDR1 and CDR2: SGDLS and YYNGEE. CDR3: CASSVGYPRGPSEAFF. CDR3 nucleotides: TGTGCCAGCAGCGTAGGGTATCCTCGGGGCCCCTCTGAAGCTTTCTTT.

The genes are TRBV11-2 and TRBJ2-1; D tentatively reads TRBD1 or TRBD2 (5 bases each). The length of the CDR3 is 17 residues. In germline, CDR1 is SGHAT, CDR2 FQNNGV. Trimming stripped 5 bases from V and 1 base from J, with 18 bases between. The CDR3 DNA sequence: TGTGCCAGCAGCCCGTTTACCGGGACGCTTTCCTACAATGAGCAGTTCTTC. It codes for CASSPFTGTLSYNEQFF.

The rearrangement links TRBV11-2 to TRBJ2-1; the match to TRBD2 covers 7 bases. V dropped 2 bases and J dropped 6; count of bases not matched to a gene: 1. CDR3 size: 13 residues. The V gene's germline CDR1 is SGHAT and CDR2 FQNNGV. CDR3 bases: TGTGCCAGCAGCTTACTAGCGGTCAATGAGCAGTTCTTC. Its protein is CASSLLAVNEQFF.

The CDR3 nucleotides read TGCGCCAGCAGCTTGGGAGGGGGCGGCGATGGCTACACCTTC. This translates into CASSLGGGGDGYTF. The V and J genes are TRBV5-1 and TRBJ1-2, with TRBD1 identical over 7 bases. The germline V gene has CDR1 SGHRS and CDR2 YFSETQ. V gave up 0 bases and J gave up 6 bases; unmatched junction bases: 5. The CDR3 totals 14 residues.

The rearrangement uses TRBV3-1 (or the pseudogene TRBV3-2) and TRBJ2-1, with unresolved D. The V gene's germline CDR1 is LGHDT and CDR2 YNNKEL (reference sequence). V lost 1 base, J lost 9 bases, and 10 bases lay in between. This CDR3 has 13 amino acids. The CDR3 DNA is TGTGCCAGCAGCCAAGTAAGGTGGGGTGAGCAGTTCTTC. Translating gives CASSQVRWGEQFF.

This sequence joins TRBV30 and TRBJ1-1, with D perhaps matching TRBD1 (5 bases). The CDR3 contains 11 residues. The V gene lost 8 bases and the J gene lost 1 base, with 8 bases spanning the gap. Germline V CDR1 and CDR2: GTSNPN, SVGIG (reference sequence). The CDR3 nucleotides read TGTGCCGGCAGGGAGAACACTGAAGCTTTCTTT. Its translation is CAGRENTEAFF.

This clone has a single count. The chain has TRBV4-1 and TRBJ1-6; D is undetermined. Between the trimmed V and J ends, which lost 1 base and 10 bases, there was a span of 14 bases. The CDR3 totals 15 residues. Per the germline V gene, CDR1 is MGHRA and CDR2 is YSYEKL. CDR3 protein: CASSQAHGLKSPLHF. The CDR3 bases are TGCGCCAGCAGCCAAGCCCACGGTTTGAAGTCACCCCTCCACTTT.

The chain recombines TRBV2 with TRBJ2-4; D is ambiguous. CDR3 length: 15 residues. The germline CDR1 and CDR2 sequences are SNHLY and FYNNEI. V was shortened by 5 bases and J by 0 bases, with 11 bases between the two germline ends. CDR3 sequence reads: CASSLEHLAKNIQYF. The CDR3 region has the DNA TGTGCCAGCAGTCTTGAGCACCTAGCCAAAAACATTCAGTACTTC.

A note on this clone: The same CDR3 also results from other DNA sequences found in this sample. The chain has TRBV9 and TRBJ1-2, with D possibly matching TRBD1 (6 bases). V lost 0 bases, J lost 4 bases, and 7 bases lay in between. CDR3 size: 13 residues. CDR1 is SGDLS, CDR2 YYNGEE, per germline. For the CDR3, the DNA is TGTGCCAGCAGCGTAGAGGGGGTCTATGGCTACACCTTC. Translated, it gives CASSVEGVYGYTF.

This clone was counted a single time. The chain is built from TRBV2 and TRBJ2-7, with 10 nucleotides matching TRBD1. In germline, CDR1 is SNHLY, CDR2 FYNNEI. The trim removed 7 bases at V and 6 bases at J, leaving 9 bases unmatched. This CDR3 has 14 residues. CDR3 protein: CASTREGQGPEQYF. In DNA, the CDR3 is TGTGCCAGCACCAGGGAGGGACAGGGGCCCGAGCAGTACTTC.

The chain has TRBV20-1 and TRBJ2-1; 10 nucleotides line up with TRBD1. The germline CDR1 and CDR2 sequences are DFQATT and SNEGSKA (reference sequence). The V gene end was trimmed by 3 bases and the J gene end by 7 bases; junction bases not matched to a gene: 3. The CDR3 has 13 residues. As DNA, the CDR3 is TGCAGTGCTAGTAGGGACAGGGGTAATGAGCAGTTCTTC. This gives the protein CSASRDRGNEQFF.

The rearrangement joins TRBV5-1 to TRBJ1-1, with unresolved D. The germline V and J ends were trimmed by 0 bases and 6 bases, with 12 bases remaining between them. The germline CDR1 and CDR2 sequences are SGHRS and YFSETQ. This CDR3 has 14 amino acids. The chain's CDR3 is CASSLVPNSPEAFF. CDR3 in DNA: TGCGCCAGCAGCTTGGTCCCTAATAGTCCTGAAGCTTTCTTT.

This clone was seen once. The genes are TRBV10-3 and TRBJ1-5; D is perhaps TRBD1 (5 bases). Germline CDR1 ENHRY, CDR2 SYGVKD. The CDR3 is 16 residues long. The V end lost 0 bases, the J end lost 6 bases, and 15 bases lay between the germline ends. This chain's CDR3 is CAISESPWGSGQPQHF. In nucleotides, the CDR3 is TGTGCCATCAGTGAGTCCCCCTGGGGGTCGGGTCAGCCCCAGCATTTT.

V and J are TRBV12-3 or TRBV12-4 and TRBJ2-5; no clear D. CDR3 length equals 13 residues. Trimming removed 6 bases from V and 5 bases from J, with 13 bases in between. For the CDR3, the DNA is TGTGCCAGCAGCTTACCCCTAGGGGAGACCCAGTACTTC. Protein: CASSLPLGETQYF.